The source of this TCR beta chain is a study of cytomegalovirus exposure and HLA in healthy donors. At the level of the study: HLA-typed donors were the source of about 85 million unique TCRs, which an early data release held. Study outcomes and limitations: A few chains tied to CMV proved CMV antigen-specific in vitro. Productive rates of about 87% or about 30% were seen for most TCR beta V segments in an earlier analysis.

Regarding this clone: Its target is not known.

The PCR employed 60 Vbeta primers together with 13 Jbeta primers. Sequencing was performed with immunoSEQ multiplex PCR; in TCRdb, only in-frame clones are kept and a portion is missing. The table lists 95,000 to 150,000 clones, roughly three fifths of them singletons. CDR1 LNHDA and CDR2 SQIVND come from the germline V gene (reference sequence). V lost 6 bases to trimming and J lost 4 bases; unmatched junction nucleotides: 6. CDR3 length equals 16 residues. The receptor comes from a man in his late teens or twenties in good health and CMV-seronegative. The sequenced sample was PBMCs. The rearrangement uses TRBV19 and TRBJ2-6, with TRBD1 matching 10 bases. The CDR3: CASSPGQGWGANVLTF. The DNA for the CDR3 is TGTGCCAGTAGCCCGGGACAGGGGTGGGGGGCCAACGTCCTGACTTTC. The full variable domain, with the rest looked up from reference TRBV19 and TRBJ2-6, is DGGITQSPKYLFRKEGQNVTLSCEQNLNHDAMYWYRQDPGQGLRLIYYSQIVNDFQKGDIAEGYSVSREKKESFPLTVTSAQKNPTAFYLCASSPGQGWGANVLTFGAGSRLTVL.